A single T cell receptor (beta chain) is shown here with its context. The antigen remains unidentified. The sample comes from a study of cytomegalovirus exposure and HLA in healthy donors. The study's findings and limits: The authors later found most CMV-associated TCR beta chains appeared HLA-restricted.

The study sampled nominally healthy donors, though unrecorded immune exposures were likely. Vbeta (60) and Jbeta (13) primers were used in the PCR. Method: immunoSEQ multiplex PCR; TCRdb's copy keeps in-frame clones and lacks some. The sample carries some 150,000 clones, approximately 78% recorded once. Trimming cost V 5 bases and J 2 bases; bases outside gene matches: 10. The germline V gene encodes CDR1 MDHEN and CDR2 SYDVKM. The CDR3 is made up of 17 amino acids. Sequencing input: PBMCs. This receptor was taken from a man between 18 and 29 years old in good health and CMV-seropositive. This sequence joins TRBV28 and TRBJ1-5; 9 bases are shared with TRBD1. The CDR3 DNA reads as TGTGCCAGCAGTCCACTCGGACAGGGGCCTCGCAATCAGCCCCAGCATTTT. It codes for CASSPLGQGPRNQPQHF. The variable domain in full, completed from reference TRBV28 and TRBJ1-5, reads DVKVTQSSRYLVKRTGEKVFLECVQDMDHENMFWYRQDPGLGLRLIYFSYDVKMKEKGDIPEGYSVSREKKERFSLILESASTNQTSMYLCASSPLGQGPRNQPQHFGDGTRLSIL.